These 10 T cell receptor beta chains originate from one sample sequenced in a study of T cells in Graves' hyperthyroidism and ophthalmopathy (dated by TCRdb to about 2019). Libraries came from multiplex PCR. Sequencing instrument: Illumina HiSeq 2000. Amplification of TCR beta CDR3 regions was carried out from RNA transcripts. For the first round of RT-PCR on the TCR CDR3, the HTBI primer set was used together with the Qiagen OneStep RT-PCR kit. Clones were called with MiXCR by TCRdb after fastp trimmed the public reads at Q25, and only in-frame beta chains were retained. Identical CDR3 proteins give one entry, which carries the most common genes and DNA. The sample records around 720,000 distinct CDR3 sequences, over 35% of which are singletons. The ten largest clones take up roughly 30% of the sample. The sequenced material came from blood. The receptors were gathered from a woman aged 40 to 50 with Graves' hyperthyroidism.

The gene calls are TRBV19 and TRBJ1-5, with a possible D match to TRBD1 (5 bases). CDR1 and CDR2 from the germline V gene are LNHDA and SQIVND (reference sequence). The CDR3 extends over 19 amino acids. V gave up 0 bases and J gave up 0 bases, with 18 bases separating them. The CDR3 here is CASSIDLRQTNHSNQPQHF. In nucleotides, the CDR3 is TGTGCCAGTAGTATAGATTTGAGACAGACCAACCATAGCAATCAGCCCCAGCATTTT.

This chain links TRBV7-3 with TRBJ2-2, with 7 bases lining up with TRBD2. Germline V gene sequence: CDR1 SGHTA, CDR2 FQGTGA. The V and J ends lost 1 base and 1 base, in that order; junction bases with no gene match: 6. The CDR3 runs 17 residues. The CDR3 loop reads CASSLNPPSGNTGELFF. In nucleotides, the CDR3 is TGTGCCAGCAGCTTAAATCCGCCTAGCGGGAACACCGGGGAGCTGTTTTTT.

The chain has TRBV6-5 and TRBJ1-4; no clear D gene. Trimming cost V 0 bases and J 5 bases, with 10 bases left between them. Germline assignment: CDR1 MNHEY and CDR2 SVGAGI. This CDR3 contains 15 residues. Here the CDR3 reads CASSYSNLINEKLFF. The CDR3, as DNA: TGTGCCAGCAGTTACTCGAACTTGATCAATGAAAAACTGTTTTTT.

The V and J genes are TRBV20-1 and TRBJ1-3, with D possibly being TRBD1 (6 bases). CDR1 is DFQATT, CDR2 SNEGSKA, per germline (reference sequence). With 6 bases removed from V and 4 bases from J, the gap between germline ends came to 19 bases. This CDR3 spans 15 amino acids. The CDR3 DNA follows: TGCAGTGCACGAACAGGGCGAATAATGGGAAACACCATATATTTT. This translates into CSARTGRIMGNTIYF.

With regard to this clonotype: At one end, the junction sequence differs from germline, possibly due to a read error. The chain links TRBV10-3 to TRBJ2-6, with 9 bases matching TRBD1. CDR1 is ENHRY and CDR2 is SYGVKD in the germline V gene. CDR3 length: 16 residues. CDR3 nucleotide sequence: TGTGCCAGCAGTTCCCACAGGGGGCCTGGGGCCAGCGTCCTGACTTTC. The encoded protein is CASSSHRGPGASVLTF.

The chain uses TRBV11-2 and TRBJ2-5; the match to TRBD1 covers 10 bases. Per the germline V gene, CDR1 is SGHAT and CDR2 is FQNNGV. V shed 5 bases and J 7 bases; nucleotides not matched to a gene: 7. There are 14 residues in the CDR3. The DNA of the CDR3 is TGTGCCAGCAGCCAGACAGGGGGCACGGGGACCCAGTACTTC. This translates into CASSQTGGTGTQYF.

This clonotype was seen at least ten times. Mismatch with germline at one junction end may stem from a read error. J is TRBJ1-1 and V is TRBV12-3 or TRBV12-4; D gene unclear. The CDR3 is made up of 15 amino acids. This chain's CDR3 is CASSLGDEHNTEAFF. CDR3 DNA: TGTGCCAGCAGCTTAGGCGACGAGCACAACACTGAAGCTTTCTTT.

CDR3 bases: TGCGCCAGCAGCCACCCCAGGGTTAAGGGTGAAAAACTGTTTTTT. The encoded protein is CASSHPRVKGEKLFF. V and J are TRBV4-1 and TRBJ1-4, with D possibly being TRBD1 (5 bases). Trimming took 3 bases from V and 7 from J, leaving 15 bases between them. The CDR3 is 15 amino acids. Germline CDR1 is MGHRA and CDR2 is YSYEKL.

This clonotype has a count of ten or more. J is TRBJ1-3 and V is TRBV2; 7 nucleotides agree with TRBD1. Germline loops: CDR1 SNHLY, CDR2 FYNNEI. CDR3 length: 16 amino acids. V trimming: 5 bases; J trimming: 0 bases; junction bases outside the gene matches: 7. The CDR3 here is CASSPTGQNSGNTIYF. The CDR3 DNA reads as TGTGCCAGCAGTCCAACGGGACAGAACTCTGGAAACACCATATATTTT.

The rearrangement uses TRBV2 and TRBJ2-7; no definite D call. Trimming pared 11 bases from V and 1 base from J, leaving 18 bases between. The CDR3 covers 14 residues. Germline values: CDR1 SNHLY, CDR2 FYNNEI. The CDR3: CAGETGRGSYEQYF. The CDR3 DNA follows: TGTGCCGGTGAGACCGGACGAGGATCCTACGAGCAGTACTTC.